This TCR beta chain was captured in a study of T cell changes during pregnancy in multiple sclerosis. Libraries were prepared by immunoSEQ multiplex PCR; TCRdb keeps only in-frame clonotypes and omits some of them. There are about 42,000 clones in the sample; around 90% occur only once, and 0.73% lies in the top ten. The length of the CDR3 is 13 residues. V lost 4 bases, J lost 4 bases, and 6 bases stayed unmatched. CDR1 and CDR2 from the germline V gene are GTSNPN and SVGIG (reference sequence). The source is a female donor with multiple sclerosis, enrolled in a pregnancy study. The chain is built from TRBV30 and TRBJ1-2; 7 bases are shared with TRBD1. Sequencing used CD4+ T cells from peripheral blood mononuclear cells, obtained before pregnancy. The CDR3 spells CAWNPDRTYGYTF. As DNA, the CDR3 is TGTGCCTGGAACCCGGACAGGACCTATGGCTACACCTTC.